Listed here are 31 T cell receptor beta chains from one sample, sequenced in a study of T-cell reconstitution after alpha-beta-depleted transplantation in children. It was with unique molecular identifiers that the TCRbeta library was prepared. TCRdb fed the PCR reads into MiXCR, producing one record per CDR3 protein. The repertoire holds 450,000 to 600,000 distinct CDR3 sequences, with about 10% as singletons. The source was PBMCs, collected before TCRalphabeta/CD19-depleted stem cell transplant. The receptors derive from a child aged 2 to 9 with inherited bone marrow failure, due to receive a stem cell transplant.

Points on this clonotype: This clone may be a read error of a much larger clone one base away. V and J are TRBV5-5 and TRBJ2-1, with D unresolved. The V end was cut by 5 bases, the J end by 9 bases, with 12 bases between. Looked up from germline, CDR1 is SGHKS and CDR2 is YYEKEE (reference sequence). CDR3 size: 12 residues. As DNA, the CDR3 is TGTGCCAGCAGATTGCATACCGTTGAGCAGTTCTTC. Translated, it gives CASRLHTVEQFF.

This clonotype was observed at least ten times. In DNA form, the CDR3 reads TGTGCCAGCGGCAGGACAGGGTGGGGCACAGATACGCAGTATTTT. Translating gives CASGRTGWGTDTQYF. The chain is built from TRBV7-9 and TRBJ2-3, with 8 bases matching TRBD1. CDR1 and CDR2 (germline): SEHNR, FQNEAQ (reference sequence). This CDR3 region has 15 residues. J lost 1 base, V lost 8 bases, and 8 bases had no gene match.

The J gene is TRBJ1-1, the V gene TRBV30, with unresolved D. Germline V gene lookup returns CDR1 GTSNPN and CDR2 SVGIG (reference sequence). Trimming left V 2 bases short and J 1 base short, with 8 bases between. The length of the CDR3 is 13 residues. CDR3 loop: CAWSSAGNTEAFF. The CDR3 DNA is TGTGCCTGGAGTTCTGCAGGGAACACTGAAGCTTTCTTT.

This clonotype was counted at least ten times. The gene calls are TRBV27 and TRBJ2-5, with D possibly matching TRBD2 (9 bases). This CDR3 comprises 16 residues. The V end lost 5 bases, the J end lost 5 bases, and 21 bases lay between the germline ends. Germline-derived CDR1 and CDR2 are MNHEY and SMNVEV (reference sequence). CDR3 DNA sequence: TGTGCCAGCAGTCGCCAGGGGGCGGGAGGGTCTGAGACCCAGTACTTC. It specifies CASSRQGAGGSETQYF.

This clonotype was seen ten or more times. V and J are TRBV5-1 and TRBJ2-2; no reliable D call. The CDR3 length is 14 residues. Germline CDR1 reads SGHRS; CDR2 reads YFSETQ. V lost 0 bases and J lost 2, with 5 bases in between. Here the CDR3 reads CASSLDPNTGELFF. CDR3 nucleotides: TGCGCCAGCAGCTTGGACCCAAACACCGGGGAGCTGTTTTTT. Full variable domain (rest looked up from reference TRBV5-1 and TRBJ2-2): KAGVTQTPRYLIKTRGQQVTLSCSPISGHRSVSWYQQTPGQGLQFLFEYFSETQRNKGNFPGRFSGRQFSNSRSEMNVSTLELGDSALYLCASSLDPNTGELFFGEGSRLTVL.

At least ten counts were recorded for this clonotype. The DNA of the CDR3 is TGCAGTGTGTTACAGTATAGCAATCAGCCCCAGCATTTT. It yields the protein CSVLQYSNQPQHF. This chain links TRBV20-1 with TRBJ1-5; the D is unclear. CDR1 DFQATT and CDR2 SNEGSKA come from the germline V gene (reference sequence). This CDR3 contains 13 residues. V was trimmed by 7 bases and J by 0 bases, leaving 10 bases between them.

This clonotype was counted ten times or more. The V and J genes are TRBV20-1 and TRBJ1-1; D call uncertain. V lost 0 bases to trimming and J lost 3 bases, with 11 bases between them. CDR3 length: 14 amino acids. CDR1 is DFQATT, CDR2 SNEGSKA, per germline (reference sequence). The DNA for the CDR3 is TGCAGTGCTAGAGACGGGTATAGGGACACTGAAGCTTTCTTT. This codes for CSARDGYRDTEAFF.

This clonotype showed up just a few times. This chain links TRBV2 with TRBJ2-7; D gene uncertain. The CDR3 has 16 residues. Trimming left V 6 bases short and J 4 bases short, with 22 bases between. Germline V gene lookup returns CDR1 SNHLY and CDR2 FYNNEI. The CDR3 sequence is CASSATPIPVGYEQYF. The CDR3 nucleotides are TGTGCCAGCAGCGCTACCCCTATTCCTGTAGGGTACGAGCAGTACTTC.

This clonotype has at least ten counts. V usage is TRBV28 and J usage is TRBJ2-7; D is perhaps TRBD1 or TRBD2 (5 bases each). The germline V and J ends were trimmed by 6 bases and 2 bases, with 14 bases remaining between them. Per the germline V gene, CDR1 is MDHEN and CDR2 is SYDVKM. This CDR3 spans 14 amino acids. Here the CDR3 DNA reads TGTGCCAGCAGCCTTATCGGGGCGCCCTACGAGCAGTACTTC. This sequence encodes CASSLIGAPYEQYF.

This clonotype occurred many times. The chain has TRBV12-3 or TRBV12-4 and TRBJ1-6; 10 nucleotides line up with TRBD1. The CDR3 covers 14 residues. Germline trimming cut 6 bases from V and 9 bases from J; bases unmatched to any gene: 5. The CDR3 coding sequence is TGTGCCAGCAGCTCCGGGACAGGGGTTTCACCCCTCCACTTT. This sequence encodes CASSSGTGVSPLHF.

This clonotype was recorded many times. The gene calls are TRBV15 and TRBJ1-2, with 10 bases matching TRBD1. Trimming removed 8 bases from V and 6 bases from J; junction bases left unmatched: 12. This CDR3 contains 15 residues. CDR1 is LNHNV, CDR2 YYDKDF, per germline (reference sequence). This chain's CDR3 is CATRDRGRPFDGYTF. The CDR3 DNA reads TGTGCCACCCGGGACAGGGGACGTCCCTTTGATGGCTACACCTTC.

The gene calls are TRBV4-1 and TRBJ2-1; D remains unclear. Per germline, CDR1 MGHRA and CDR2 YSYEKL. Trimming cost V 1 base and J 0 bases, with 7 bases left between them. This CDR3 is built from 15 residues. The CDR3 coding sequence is TGCGCCAGCAGCCAAGGACTCCTCTCCTACAATGAGCAGTTCTTC. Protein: CASSQGLLSYNEQFF.

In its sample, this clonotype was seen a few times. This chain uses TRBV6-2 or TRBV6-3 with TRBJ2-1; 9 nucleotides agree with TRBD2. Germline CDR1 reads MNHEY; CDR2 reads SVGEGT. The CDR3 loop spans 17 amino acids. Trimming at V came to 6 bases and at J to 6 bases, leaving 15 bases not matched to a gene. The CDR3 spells CASSRFTGTSISNEQFF. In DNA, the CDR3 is TGTGCCAGCAGCAGATTTACCGGGACTAGCATCTCCAATGAGCAGTTCTTC.

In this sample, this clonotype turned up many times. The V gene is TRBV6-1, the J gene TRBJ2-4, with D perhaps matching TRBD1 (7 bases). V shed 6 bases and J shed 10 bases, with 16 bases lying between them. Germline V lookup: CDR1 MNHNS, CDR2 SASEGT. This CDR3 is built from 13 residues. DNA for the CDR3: TGTGCCAGCAGCGCAGAGACAGGGAGGATTCAGTACTTC. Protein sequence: CASSAETGRIQYF.

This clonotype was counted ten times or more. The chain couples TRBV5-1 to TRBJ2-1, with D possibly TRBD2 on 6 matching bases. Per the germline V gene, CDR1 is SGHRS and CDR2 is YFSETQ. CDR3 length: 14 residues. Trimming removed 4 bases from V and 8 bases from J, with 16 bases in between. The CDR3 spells CASSPEGPFYEQFF. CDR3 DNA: TGCGCCAGCAGCCCGGAGGGGCCGTTCTATGAGCAGTTCTTC.

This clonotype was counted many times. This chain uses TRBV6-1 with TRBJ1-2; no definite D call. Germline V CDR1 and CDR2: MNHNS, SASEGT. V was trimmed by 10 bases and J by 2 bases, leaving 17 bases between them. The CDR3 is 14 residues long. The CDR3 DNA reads TGTGCCACCCTGAGTCGGGGATTGAACTATGGCTACACCTTC. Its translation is CATLSRGLNYGYTF.

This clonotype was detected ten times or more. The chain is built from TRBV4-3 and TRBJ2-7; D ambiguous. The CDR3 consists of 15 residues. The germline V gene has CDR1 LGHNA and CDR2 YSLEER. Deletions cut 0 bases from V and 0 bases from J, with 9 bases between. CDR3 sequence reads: CASSQDRWGSYEQYF. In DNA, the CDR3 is TGCGCCAGCAGCCAAGATCGCTGGGGCTCCTACGAGCAGTACTTC.

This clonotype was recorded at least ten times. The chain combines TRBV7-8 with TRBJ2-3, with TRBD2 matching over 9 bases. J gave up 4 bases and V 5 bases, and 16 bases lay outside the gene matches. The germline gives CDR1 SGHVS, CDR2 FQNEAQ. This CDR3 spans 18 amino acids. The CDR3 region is CASSPISGLATNPDTQYF. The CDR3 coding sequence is TGTGCCAGCAGCCCTATTTCAGGACTAGCGACAAACCCAGATACGCAGTATTTT.

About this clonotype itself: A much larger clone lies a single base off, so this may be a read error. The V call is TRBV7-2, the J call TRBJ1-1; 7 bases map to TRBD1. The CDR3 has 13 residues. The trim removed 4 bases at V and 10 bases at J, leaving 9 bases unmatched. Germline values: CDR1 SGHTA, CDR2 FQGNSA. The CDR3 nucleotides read TGTGCCAGCAGCTCCACCCAGGGGGGCGGAGCTTTCTTT. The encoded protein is CASSSTQGGGAFF.

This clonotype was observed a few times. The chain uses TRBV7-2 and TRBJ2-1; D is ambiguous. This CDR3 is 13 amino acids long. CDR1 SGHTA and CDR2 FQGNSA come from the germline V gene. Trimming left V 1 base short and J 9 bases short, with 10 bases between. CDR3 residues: CASSLGARLEQFF. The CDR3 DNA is TGTGCCAGCAGCTTAGGGGCGAGGCTTGAGCAGTTCTTC.

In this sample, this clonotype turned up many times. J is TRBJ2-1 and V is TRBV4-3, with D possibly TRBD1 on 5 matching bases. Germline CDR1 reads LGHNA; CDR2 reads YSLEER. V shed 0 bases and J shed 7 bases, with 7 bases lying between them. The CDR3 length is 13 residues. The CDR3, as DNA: TGCGCCAGCAGCCAAGATCCAGGGAATGAGCAGTTCTTC. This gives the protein CASSQDPGNEQFF.

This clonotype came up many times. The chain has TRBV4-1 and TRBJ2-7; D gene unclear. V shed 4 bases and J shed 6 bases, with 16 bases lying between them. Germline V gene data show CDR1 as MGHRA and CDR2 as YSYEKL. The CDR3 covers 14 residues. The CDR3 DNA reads TGCGCCAGCAGCCGAGAAGTGGTGGTAAGCGAGCAGTACTTC. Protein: CASSREVVVSEQYF.

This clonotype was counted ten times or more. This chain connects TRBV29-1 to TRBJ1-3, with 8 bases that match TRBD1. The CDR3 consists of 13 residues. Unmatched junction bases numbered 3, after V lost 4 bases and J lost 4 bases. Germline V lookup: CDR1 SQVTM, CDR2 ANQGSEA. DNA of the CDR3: TGCAGCGTTGGCAGGGGGCTCGGAAACACCATATATTTT. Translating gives CSVGRGLGNTIYF. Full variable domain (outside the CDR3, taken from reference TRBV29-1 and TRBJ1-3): SAVISQKPSRDICQRGTSLTIQCQVDSQVTMMFWYRQQPGQSLTLIATANQGSEATYESGFVIDKFPISRPNLTFSTLTVSNMSPEDSSIYLCSVGRGLGNTIYFGEGSWLTVV.

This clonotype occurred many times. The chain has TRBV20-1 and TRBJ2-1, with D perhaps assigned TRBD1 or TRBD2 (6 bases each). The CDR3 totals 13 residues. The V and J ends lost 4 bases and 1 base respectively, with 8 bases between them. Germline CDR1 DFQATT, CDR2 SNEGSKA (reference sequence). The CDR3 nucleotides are TGCAGTGCTAAGGGGGGTTCCTACAATGAGCAGTTCTTC. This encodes CSAKGGSYNEQFF.

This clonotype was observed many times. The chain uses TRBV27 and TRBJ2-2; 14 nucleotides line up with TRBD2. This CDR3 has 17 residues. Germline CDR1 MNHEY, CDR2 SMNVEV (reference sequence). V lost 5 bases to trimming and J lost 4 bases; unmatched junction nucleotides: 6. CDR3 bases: TGTGCCAGCAGTCAAGGGACTAGCGGGAGTGTCACCGGGGAGCTGTTTTTT. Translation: CASSQGTSGSVTGELFF.

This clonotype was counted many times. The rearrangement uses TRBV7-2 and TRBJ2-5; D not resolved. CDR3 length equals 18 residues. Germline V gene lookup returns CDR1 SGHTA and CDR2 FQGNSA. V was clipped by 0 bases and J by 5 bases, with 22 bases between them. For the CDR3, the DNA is TGTGCCAGCAGCTTAGCGCTATTCCGGGCCCTACGCCGGGAGACCCAGTACTTC. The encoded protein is CASSLALFRALRRETQYF.

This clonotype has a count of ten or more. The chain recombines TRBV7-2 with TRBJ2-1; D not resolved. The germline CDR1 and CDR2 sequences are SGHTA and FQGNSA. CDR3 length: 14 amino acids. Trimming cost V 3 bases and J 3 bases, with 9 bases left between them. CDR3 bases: TGTGCCAGCAGCTTTAGTCTCCTCTACAATGAGCAGTTCTTC. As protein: CASSFSLLYNEQFF.

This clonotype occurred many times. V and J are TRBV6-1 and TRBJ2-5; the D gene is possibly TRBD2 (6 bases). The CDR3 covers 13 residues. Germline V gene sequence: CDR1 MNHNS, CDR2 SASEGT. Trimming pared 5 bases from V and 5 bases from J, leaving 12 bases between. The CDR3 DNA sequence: TGTGCCAGCAGTAGGATGGAGGGGGAGACCCAGTACTTC. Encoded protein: CASSRMEGETQYF.

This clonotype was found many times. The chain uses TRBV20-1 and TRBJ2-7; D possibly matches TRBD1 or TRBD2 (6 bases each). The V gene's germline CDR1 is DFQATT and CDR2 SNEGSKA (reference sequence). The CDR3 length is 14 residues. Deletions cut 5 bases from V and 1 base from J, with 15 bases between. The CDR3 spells CSARIPGASYEQYF. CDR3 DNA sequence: TGCAGTGCTCGAATTCCGGGGGCTTCCTACGAGCAGTACTTC.

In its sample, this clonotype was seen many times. DNA of the CDR3: TGCGCCAGCAGCATAAACGGACAGGGGATAGAGACCCAGTACTTC. Translated, it gives CASSINGQGIETQYF. The chain is built from TRBV5-1 and TRBJ2-5; 9 bases fit TRBD1. Germline CDR1 is SGHRS and CDR2 is YFSETQ. The CDR3 has 15 residues. The junction had 8 bases not matched to a gene; V was cut back by 4 bases and J by 4 bases.

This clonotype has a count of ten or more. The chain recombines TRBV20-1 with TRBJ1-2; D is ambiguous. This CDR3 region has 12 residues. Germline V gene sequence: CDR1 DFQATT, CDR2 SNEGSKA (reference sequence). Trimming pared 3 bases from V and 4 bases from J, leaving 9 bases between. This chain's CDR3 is CSASRSGYGYTF. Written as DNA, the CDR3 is TGCAGTGCTAGCAGGTCCGGCTATGGCTACACCTTC.